This T cell receptor beta chain was recovered during a study of blood T cell repertoires in COVID-19 (dated by TCRdb to the early 2020s). Regarding the research as a whole: Collaborator samples came from the United States, Italy and Spain and covered acute and convalescent phases of COVID-19. The material from the prospective study consisted of cDNA or gDNA derived from T cells, B-cell-depleted T cells, or PBMCs. Deeply sampled blood TCRbeta repertoires from subjects exposed to, actively infected with, or recovered from COVID-19 were included in the dataset. A freely available public database, intended as a resource for researchers studying the immune response to SARS-CoV-2, is where the repertoires were released. The samples were drawn from two sources: the first 160 participants of the ongoing ImmuneRACE study, and 1,000 to 1,500 subjects contributed by 6 global collaborators. Sample metadata almost always included a de-identified subject ID, COVID-19 status, age in years and sex. Where HLA class I and class II types were available, the types were taken from metadata supplied by the sample provider, not from assay-based typing. Paper-wide results and their limitations: How much clinical and demographic metadata was included differed by source and by participant, and the metadata was provided uncurated.

TCRbeta CDR3 regions were amplified from genomic DNA using the immunoSEQ Assay, a bias-controlled multiplex PCR. Concerning the study's data processing: The number of nucleated cells in each sample was estimated from the amplification of reference gene primers within the assay. To quantify the absolute abundance of each unique TCRbeta CDR3 rearrangement, sequence reads were collapsed and filtered. For each sample, productive Simpson clonality was calculated as the square root of Simpson's diversity index over productive rearrangements. Sourced from immuneACCESS, this table was stored by TCRdb with only in-frame sequences that have V and J called. A share of the clones is absent; for the studies checked, an unresolved V gene accounts for under half, and the remainder has no known explanation. V and J calls and clone size follow that table, whereas D and trimming were derived from the DNA. The sample data list 80,000 to 90,000 clones, and about 87% of these were observed just once. Of the sample, roughly 5.1% is held by the ten largest clones.

For this clone: It lacks a known antigen. No base quality values were provided; no much bigger clone lies one nucleotide off.

Collaborating institutions collected whole blood in K2EDTA tubes following their own protocols. For TCRbeta analysis, collaborator samples were shipped as frozen whole blood, as isolated PBMCs, or as DNA extracted from either sample type. Including cysteine and phenylalanine, the CDR3 has 14 amino acids. Kept here is only the CDR3 DNA, which spans 42 bases and is read in frame from base 1. The V end gives up 6 bases and the J end 8 bases, leaving 11 bases in the junction not matched to a gene. Via the germline V gene, CDR1 is MNHNS and CDR2 SASEGT. Input material: peripheral blood. Recombination joined TRBV6-1 with TRBJ1-2; 8 middle bases align to TRBD1. The receptor's source is a man aged 35 to 55 with acute or convalescent COVID-19. The CDR3 region: CASRGQVGTVGYTF. The base sequence is TGTGCCAGCAGGGGACAGGTTGGGACGGTGGGCTACACCTTC.